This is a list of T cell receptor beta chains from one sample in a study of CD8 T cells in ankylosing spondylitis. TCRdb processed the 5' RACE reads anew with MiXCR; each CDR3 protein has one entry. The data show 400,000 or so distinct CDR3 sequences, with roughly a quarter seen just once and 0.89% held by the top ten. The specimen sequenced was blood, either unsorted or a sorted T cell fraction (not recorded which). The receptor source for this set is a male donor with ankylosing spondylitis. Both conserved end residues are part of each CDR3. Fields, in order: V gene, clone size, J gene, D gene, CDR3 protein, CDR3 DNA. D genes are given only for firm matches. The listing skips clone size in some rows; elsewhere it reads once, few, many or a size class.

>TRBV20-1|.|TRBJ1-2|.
CSAKLVLRGGYGYTF
TGCAGTGCCAAGTTGGTGCTCAGGGGCGGCTATGGCTACACCTTC
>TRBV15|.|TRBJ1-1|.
CATSRGPGSGSRTAYNTEAFF
TGTGCCACCAGCAGAGGCCCCGGAAGTGGCAGCCGGACCGCTTACAACACTGAAGCTTTCTTT
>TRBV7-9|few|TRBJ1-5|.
CASSLVGDRNQPQHF
TGTGCCAGCAGCTTAGTCGGGGATCGCAATCAGCCCCAGCATTTT
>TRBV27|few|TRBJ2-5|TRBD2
CASRVSGSGETQYF
TGTGCCAGCAGAGTTAGCGGGAGCGGGGAGACCCAGTACTTC
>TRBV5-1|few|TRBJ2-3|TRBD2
CASRHGAGGSTDTQYF
TGCGCCAGCAGGCACGGAGCGGGAGGGAGCACAGATACGCAGTATTTT
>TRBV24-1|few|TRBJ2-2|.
CATSDRGYTGELFF
TGTGCCACCAGTGACAGAGGGTACACCGGGGAGCTGTTTTTT
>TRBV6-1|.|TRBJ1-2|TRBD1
CASSRAGGNGYTF
TGTGCCAGCAGCCGGGCAGGGGGAAATGGCTACACCTTC
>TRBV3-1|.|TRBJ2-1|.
CASSPRLDNEGQFF
TGTGCCAGCAGCCCTAGACTAGACAATGAAGGGCAGTTCTTC
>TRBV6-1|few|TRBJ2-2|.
CASSKSLNGAGELFF
TGTGCCAGCAGTAAAAGCTTAAATGGGGCCGGGGAGCTGTTTTTT
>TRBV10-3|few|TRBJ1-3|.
CAIPGGDGNTIYF
TGTGCCATCCCCGGGGGAGATGGAAACACCATATATTTT
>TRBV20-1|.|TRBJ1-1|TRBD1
CSARKGALEIPEAFF
TGCAGTGCTAGAAAGGGGGCCCTTGAGATCCCTGAAGCTTTCTTT
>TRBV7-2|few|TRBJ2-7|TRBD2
CASSLEGLVHNEQYF
TGTGCCAGCAGCTTAGAGGGACTAGTTCACAACGAGCAGTACTTC
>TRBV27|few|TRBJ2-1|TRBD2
CASSVRSSGRFAYNEQFF
TGTGCCAGCAGTGTTCGGTCTAGCGGGAGGTTCGCCTACAATGAGCAGTTCTTC
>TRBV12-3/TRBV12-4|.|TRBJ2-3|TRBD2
CASSFLGTSASDTQYF
TGTGCCAGCAGTTTTCTAGGGACTAGCGCTTCAGATACGCAGTATTTT
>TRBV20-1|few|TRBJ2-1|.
CSATTRGGEQFF
TGCAGTGCTACGACCAGAGGTGGTGAGCAGTTCTTC
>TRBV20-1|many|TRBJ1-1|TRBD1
CSGVDRLRGLTEAFF
TGCAGCGGGGTTGATAGGCTCAGGGGGCTCACTGAAGCTTTCTTT
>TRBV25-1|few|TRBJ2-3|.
CASSPGGGRPTDTQYF
TGTGCCAGCAGCCCTGGGGGAGGACGCCCCACAGATACGCAGTATTTT
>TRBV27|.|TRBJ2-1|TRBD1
CASSPGTAAYNEQFF
TGTGCCAGCAGTCCCGGGACAGCAGCCTACAATGAGCAGTTCTTC
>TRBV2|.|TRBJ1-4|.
CASSEVQYEKLFF
TGTGCCAGCAGTGAGGTGCAGTACGAAAAACTGTTTTTT
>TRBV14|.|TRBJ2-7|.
CASSQDVGRLRPEQYF
TGTGCCAGCAGCCAAGATGTAGGGCGTCTTCGCCCCGAGCAGTACTTC
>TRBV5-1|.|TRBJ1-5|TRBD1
CASSWGTGDQPQHF
TGCGCCAGCAGCTGGGGGACAGGGGATCAGCCCCAGCATTTT
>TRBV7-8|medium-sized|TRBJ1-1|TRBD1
CASSVDRGREAFF
TGTGCCAGCAGCGTCGACAGGGGTCGTGAAGCTTTCTTT
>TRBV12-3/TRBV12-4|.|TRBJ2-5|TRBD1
CASSLQQGNQETQYF
TGTGCCAGCAGTTTGCAACAGGGGAACCAAGAGACCCAGTACTTC
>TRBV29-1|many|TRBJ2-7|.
CSVEGQGPYEQYF
TGCAGCGTTGAAGGTCAGGGGCCCTACGAGCAGTACTTC
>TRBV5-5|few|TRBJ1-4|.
CASRESVGRLFF
TGTGCCAGCAGGGAATCGGTTGGGAGACTGTTTTTT
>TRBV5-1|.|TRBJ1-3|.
CASSLSGTVNSGNTIYF
TGCGCCAGCAGCTTGAGTGGGACTGTCAACTCTGGAAACACCATATATTTT
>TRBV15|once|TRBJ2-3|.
CATSRELTDTQYF
TGTGCCACCAGCAGAGAGTTAACAGATACGCAGTATTTT
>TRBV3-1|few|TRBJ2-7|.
CASSPAVPHSYEQYF
TGTGCCAGCAGCCCTGCCGTGCCCCACTCCTACGAGCAGTACTTC
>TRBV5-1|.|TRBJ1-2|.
CASSRGELNYGYTF
TGCGCCAGCAGCCGAGGGGAGCTAAACTATGGCTACACCTTC
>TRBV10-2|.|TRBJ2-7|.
CASNRPGSSYEQYF
TGCGCCAGCAATCGTCCGGGAAGCTCCTACGAGCAGTACTTC
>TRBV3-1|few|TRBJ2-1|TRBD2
CASSQGTSGGKYNEQFF
TGTGCCAGCAGCCAAGGCACTAGCGGCGGAAAATACAATGAGCAGTTCTTC
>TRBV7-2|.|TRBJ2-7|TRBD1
CASSSPGQGSHEQYF
TGTGCCAGCAGCTCCCCGGGACAGGGATCCCACGAGCAGTACTTC
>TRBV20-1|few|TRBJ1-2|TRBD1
CSAPPGQGFYGYTF
TGCAGTGCACCCCCGGGACAGGGCTTCTATGGCTACACCTTC
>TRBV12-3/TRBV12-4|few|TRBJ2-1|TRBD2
CASSRMTSGNEQFF
TGTGCCAGCAGTCGAATGACTAGCGGGAATGAGCAGTTCTTC
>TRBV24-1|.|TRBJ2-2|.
CATSDRDSLNTGELFF
TGTGCCACCAGTGACCGGGACTCTTTGAACACCGGGGAGCTGTTTTTT
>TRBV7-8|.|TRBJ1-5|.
CASSLQGLSNQPQHF
TGTGCCAGCAGTCTCCAGGGTTTAAGCAATCAGCCCCAGCATTTT
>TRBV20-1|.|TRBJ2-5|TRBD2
CSAILAGGLGETQYF
TGCAGTGCTATTCTAGCGGGAGGGTTGGGGGAGACCCAGTACTTC
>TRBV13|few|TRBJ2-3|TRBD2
CASSILAGTDTQYF
TGTGCCAGCAGCATCCTAGCGGGCACAGATACGCAGTATTTT
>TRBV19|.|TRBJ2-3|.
CASSQGPRTDTQYF
TGTGCCAGCAGTCAGGGGCCCCGCACAGATACGCAGTATTTT
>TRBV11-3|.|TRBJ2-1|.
CASSLAGDRQFF
TGTGCCAGCAGCTTAGCGGGAGACCGGCAGTTCTTC
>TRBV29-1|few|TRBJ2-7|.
CSVEQQDTYEQYF
TGCAGCGTTGAGCAACAGGACACCTACGAGCAGTACTTC
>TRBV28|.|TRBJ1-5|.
CASTDRVSNQPQHF
TGTGCCAGCACTGACAGAGTTAGCAATCAGCCCCAGCATTTT
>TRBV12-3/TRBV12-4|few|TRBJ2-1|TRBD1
CASRTTGGRYNEQFF
TGTGCCAGCAGAACAACAGGGGGCCGGTACAATGAGCAGTTCTTC
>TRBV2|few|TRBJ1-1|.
CASSVRPLLSAFF
TGTGCCAGCAGTGTAAGACCTTTATTATCAGCTTTCTTT
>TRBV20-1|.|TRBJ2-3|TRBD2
CSAGGGLSTDTQYF
TGCAGTGCTGGGGGAGGGTTAAGCACAGATACGCAGTATTTT